These T cell receptor beta chains were read from a single sample in a study of T cell changes during pregnancy in multiple sclerosis. Profiling relied on immunoSEQ multiplex PCR, and the TCRdb table lists in-frame clones only, not all of them. This table holds 27,000 or so clones, 88% found once. Sample: CD8+ T cells from peripheral blood mononuclear cells, taken in the second trimester of pregnancy. Receptors were obtained from a female donor with multiple sclerosis, enrolled in a pregnancy study. Each CDR3 is given with its conserved first and last residue. The order of the fields is D gene, V gene, J gene, CDR3 protein. The D gene is left open where the match is weak.

D gene: TRBD2
V gene: TRBV6-4
J gene: TRBJ2-3
CDR3 protein: CASSGLAGSTDTQYF

D gene: TRBD1
V gene: TRBV28
J gene: TRBJ1-1
CDR3 protein: CASSPAQGSSGNTEAFF

D gene: TRBD1
V gene: TRBV9
J gene: TRBJ2-7
CDR3 protein: CASSVVPGQGYEQYF

D gene: TRBD1
V gene: TRBV6-5
J gene: TRBJ2-7
CDR3 protein: CASSPSRGPYEQYF

D gene: NA
V gene: TRBV5-4
J gene: TRBJ1-1
CDR3 protein: CASSLARAGSTEAFF

D gene: NA
V gene: TRBV28
J gene: TRBJ2-7
CDR3 protein: CASFTGEYAYEQYF

D gene: NA
V gene: TRBV30
J gene: TRBJ1-1
CDR3 protein: CAWNRGTEAFF

D gene: NA
V gene: TRBV4-1
J gene: TRBJ1-2
CDR3 protein: CASSQGFGRANYGYTF

D gene: TRBD2
V gene: TRBV11-2
J gene: TRBJ2-1
CDR3 protein: CASSLARGGAYNEQFF

D gene: TRBD1
V gene: TRBV15
J gene: TRBJ2-1
CDR3 protein: CATSRDVSPRDRANEQFF

D gene: TRBD1
V gene: TRBV2
J gene: TRBJ1-2
CDR3 protein: CASSERGQPNYGYTF

D gene: TRBD1
V gene: TRBV6-6
J gene: TRBJ1-5
CDR3 protein: CASSYSSGGRQPQHF

D gene: NA
V gene: TRBV30
J gene: TRBJ2-7
CDR3 protein: CAWSVSGVYEQYF

D gene: TRBD1
V gene: TRBV4-1
J gene: TRBJ2-7
CDR3 protein: CASSQNRGRGDEQYF

D gene: NA
V gene: TRBV7-9
J gene: TRBJ2-3
CDR3 protein: CASSPYRSRTDTQYF

D gene: TRBD2
V gene: TRBV11-2
J gene: TRBJ2-7
CDR3 protein: CASSAGAYEQYF

D gene: TRBD1
V gene: TRBV5-6
J gene: TRBJ1-2
CDR3 protein: CASSPGTGGYTF

D gene: NA
V gene: TRBV9
J gene: TRBJ2-7
CDR3 protein: CASSPSWSQSSYEQYF

D gene: NA
V gene: TRBV5-1
J gene: TRBJ2-7
CDR3 protein: CASRVLTGIGSEQYF

D gene: TRBD1
V gene: TRBV6-1
J gene: TRBJ2-7
CDR3 protein: CASSELTGTDPYEQYF

D gene: NA
V gene: TRBV10-3
J gene: TRBJ1-3
CDR3 protein: CAAQGTPSGNTIYF

D gene: NA
V gene: TRBV6-6
J gene: TRBJ1-1
CDR3 protein: CASSALGQNTEAFF

D gene: NA
V gene: TRBV23-1
J gene: TRBJ2-7
CDR3 protein: CASSQSQPGISYEQYF

D gene: TRBD1
V gene: TRBV5-1
J gene: TRBJ2-1
CDR3 protein: CASSATGTGWGEEQFF

D gene: NA
V gene: TRBV7-9
J gene: TRBJ2-1
CDR3 protein: CASSLAQGEQFF

D gene: NA
V gene: TRBV18
J gene: TRBJ1-2
CDR3 protein: CASSRWPWLSNYGYTF

D gene: TRBD1
V gene: TRBV6-5
J gene: TRBJ1-1
CDR3 protein: CASRRTGGFTEAFF

D gene: TRBD1
V gene: TRBV28
J gene: TRBJ1-4
CDR3 protein: CASRRTGEDTPNEKLFF

D gene: NA
V gene: TRBV4-1
J gene: TRBJ2-1
CDR3 protein: CASSQASKSSYNEQFF

D gene: NA
V gene: TRBV7-6
J gene: TRBJ1-5
CDR3 protein: CASSPLKGLSNQPQHF

D gene: TRBD1
V gene: TRBV27
J gene: TRBJ2-3
CDR3 protein: CASSLFWTGGSADTQYF

D gene: NA
V gene: TRBV5-4
J gene: TRBJ1-2
CDR3 protein: CASRPRGGYGYTF

D gene: NA
V gene: TRBV11-2
J gene: TRBJ2-7
CDR3 protein: CASSLVQADYEQYF

D gene: TRBD2
V gene: TRBV25-1
J gene: TRBJ2-7
CDR3 protein: CAIQAGDYKTYEQYF

D gene: NA
V gene: TRBV18
J gene: TRBJ2-5
CDR3 protein: CASSPPIVDYETQYF

D gene: TRBD2
V gene: TRBV7-9
J gene: TRBJ2-1
CDR3 protein: CASSYPTSGGPYNEQFF

D gene: NA
V gene: TRBV6-5
J gene: TRBJ1-2
CDR3 protein: CASSYSSGSYGYTF

D gene: NA
V gene: TRBV7-9
J gene: TRBJ2-7
CDR3 protein: CASSLGDYEQYF

D gene: NA
V gene: TRBV7-2
J gene: TRBJ2-7
CDR3 protein: CASSLFGTLLYEQYF

D gene: NA
V gene: TRBV10-2
J gene: TRBJ1-1
CDR3 protein: CASSILGGASDTEAFF

D gene: NA
V gene: TRBV13
J gene: TRBJ1-1
CDR3 protein: CASSSLSGWSEAFF

D gene: TRBD1
V gene: TRBV2
J gene: TRBJ2-7
CDR3 protein: CASRTGIHEQYF

D gene: NA
V gene: TRBV5-4
J gene: TRBJ1-1
CDR3 protein: CASSFVGRTEAFF

D gene: NA
V gene: TRBV4-1
J gene: TRBJ1-6
CDR3 protein: CASSARTETYNSPLHF

D gene: NA
V gene: TRBV9
J gene: TRBJ1-2
CDR3 protein: CASSVASRGQGYTF